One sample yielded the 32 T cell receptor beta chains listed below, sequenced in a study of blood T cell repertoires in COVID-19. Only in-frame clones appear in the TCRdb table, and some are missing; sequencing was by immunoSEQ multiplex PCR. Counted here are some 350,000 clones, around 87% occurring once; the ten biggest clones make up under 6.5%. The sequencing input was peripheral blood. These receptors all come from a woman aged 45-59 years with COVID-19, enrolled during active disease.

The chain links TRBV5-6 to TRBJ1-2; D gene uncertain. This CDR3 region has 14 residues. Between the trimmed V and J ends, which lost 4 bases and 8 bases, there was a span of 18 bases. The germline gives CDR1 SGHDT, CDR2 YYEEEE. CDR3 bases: TGTGCCAGCAGCAAAGACGTCGCTGAGAGGGGCTACACCTTC. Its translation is CASSKDVAERGYTF.

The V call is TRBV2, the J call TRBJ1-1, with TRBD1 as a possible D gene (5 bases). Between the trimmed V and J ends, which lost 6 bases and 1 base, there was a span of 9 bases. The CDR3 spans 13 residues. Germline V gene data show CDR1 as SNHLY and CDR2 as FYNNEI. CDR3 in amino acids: CASRGTANTEAFF. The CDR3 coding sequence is TGTGCCAGCAGGGGGACTGCGAACACTGAAGCTTTCTTT.

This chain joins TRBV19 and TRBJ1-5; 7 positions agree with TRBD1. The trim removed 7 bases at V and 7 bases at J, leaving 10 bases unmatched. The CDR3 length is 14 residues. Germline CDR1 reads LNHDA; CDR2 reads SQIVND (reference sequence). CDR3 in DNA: TGTGCCAGTAAGGAGAACAGGGGTGGCCAGCCCCAGCATTTT. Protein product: CASKENRGGQPQHF.

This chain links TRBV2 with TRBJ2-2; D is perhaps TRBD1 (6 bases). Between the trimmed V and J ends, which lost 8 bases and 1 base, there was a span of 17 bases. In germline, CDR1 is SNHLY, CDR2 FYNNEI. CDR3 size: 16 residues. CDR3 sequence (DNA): TGTGCCAGCCGTGGAAACAGGGATTTGAACACCGGGGAGCTGTTTTTT. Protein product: CASRGNRDLNTGELFF.

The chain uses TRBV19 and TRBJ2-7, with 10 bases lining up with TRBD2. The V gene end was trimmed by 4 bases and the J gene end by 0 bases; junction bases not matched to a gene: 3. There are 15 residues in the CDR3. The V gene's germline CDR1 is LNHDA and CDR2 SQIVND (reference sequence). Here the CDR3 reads CASSSSGRYSYEQYF. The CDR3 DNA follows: TGTGCCAGTAGTAGTAGCGGGAGGTACTCCTACGAGCAGTACTTC.

DNA of the CDR3: TGCAGTGCCACGACAGGGGTCGGCTACACCTTC. This gives the protein CSATTGVGYTF. V usage is TRBV20-1 and J usage is TRBJ1-2; 8 nucleotides agree with TRBD1. V shed 6 bases and J 8 bases; nucleotides not matched to a gene: 5. The CDR3 is 11 residues long. CDR1 and CDR2 from the germline V gene are DFQATT and SNEGSKA (reference sequence).

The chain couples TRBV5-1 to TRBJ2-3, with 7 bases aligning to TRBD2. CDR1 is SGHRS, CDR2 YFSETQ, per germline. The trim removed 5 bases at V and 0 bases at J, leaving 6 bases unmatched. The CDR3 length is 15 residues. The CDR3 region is CASRPSSGSTDTQYF. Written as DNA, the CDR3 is TGCGCCAGCAGACCTTCTAGCGGTAGCACAGATACGCAGTATTTT.

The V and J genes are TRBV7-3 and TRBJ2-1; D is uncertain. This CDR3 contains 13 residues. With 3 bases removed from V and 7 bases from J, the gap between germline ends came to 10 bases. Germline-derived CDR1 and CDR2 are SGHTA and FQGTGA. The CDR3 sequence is CASSFLGSNEQFF. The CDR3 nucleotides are TGTGCCAGCAGCTTCCTAGGCTCTAATGAGCAGTTCTTC. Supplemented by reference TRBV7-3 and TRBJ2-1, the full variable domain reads GAGVSQTPSNKVTEKGKYVELRCDPISGHTALYWYRQSLGQGPEFLIYFQGTGAADDSGLPNDRFFAVRPEGSVSTLKIQRTERGDSAVYLCASSFLGSNEQFFGPGTRLTVL.

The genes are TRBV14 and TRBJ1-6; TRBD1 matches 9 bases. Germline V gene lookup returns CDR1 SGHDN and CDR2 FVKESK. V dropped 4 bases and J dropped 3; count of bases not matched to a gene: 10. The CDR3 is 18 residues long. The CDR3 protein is CASSLAERGQGYNSPLHF. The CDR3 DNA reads TGTGCCAGCAGCCTCGCCGAGAGGGGACAGGGCTATAATTCACCCCTCCACTTT.

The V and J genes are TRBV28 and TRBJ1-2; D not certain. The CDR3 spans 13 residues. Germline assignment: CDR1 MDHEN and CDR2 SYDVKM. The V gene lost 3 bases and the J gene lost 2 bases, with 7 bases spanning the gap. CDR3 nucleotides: TGTGCCAGCAGTTTTGCACTCAACTATGGCTACACCTTC. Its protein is CASSFALNYGYTF.

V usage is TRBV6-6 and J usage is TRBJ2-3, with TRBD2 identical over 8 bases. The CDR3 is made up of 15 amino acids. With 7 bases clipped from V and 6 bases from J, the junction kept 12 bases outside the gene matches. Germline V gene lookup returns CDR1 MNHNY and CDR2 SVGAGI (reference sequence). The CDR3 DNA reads TGTGCCAGCACCCCGAGCGGGGGTTGGAAGGATACGCAGTATTTT. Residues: CASTPSGGWKDTQYF.

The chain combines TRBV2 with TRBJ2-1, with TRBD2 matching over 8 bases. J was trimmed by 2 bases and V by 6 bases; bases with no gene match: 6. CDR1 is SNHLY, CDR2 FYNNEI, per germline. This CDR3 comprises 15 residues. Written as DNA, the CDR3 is TGTGCCAGCAGCGGGGGGGCGGCCGCCTACAATGAGCAGTTCTTC. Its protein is CASSGGAAAYNEQFF. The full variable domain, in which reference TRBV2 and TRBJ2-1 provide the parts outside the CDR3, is EPEVTQTPSHQVTQMGQEVILRCVPISNHLYFYWYRQILGQKVEFLVSFYNNEISEKSEIFDDQFSVERPDGSNFTLKIRSTKLEDSAMYFCASSGGAAAYNEQFFGPGTRLTVL.

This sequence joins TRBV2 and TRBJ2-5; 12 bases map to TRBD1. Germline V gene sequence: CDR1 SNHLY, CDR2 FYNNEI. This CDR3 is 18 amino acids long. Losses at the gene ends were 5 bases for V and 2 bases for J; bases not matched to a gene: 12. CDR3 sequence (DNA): TGTGCCAGCAGTCGGGGACAGGGGGCAGGGGGGAGGCAAGAGACCCAGTACTTC. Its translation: CASSRGQGAGGRQETQYF. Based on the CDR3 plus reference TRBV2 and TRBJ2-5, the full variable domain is EPEVTQTPSHQVTQMGQEVILRCVPISNHLYFYWYRQILGQKVEFLVSFYNNEISEKSEIFDDQFSVERPDGSNFTLKIRSTKLEDSAMYFCASSRGQGAGGRQETQYFGPGTRLLVL.

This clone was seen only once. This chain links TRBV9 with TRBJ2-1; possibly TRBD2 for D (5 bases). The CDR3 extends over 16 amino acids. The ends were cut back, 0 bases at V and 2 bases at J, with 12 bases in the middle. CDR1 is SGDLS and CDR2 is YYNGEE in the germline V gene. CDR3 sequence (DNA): TGTGCCAGCAGCGTAGCGGTCAGCGGAGCCTACAATGAGCAGTTCTTC. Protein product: CASSVAVSGAYNEQFF.

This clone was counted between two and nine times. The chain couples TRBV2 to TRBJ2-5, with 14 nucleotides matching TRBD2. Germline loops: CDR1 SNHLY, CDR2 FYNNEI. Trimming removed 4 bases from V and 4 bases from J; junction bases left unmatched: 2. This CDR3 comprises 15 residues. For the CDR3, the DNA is TGTGCCAGCAGTGGGACTAGCGGGAGGTTAGAGACCCAGTACTTC. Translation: CASSGTSGRLETQYF.

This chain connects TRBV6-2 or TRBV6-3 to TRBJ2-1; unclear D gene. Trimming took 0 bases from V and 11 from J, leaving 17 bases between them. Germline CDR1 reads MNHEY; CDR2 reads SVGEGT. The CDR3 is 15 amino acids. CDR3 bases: TGTGCCAGCAGTTACTCAAACCCCCAGGCCAGTCAGCAGTTCTTC. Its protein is CASSYSNPQASQQFF.

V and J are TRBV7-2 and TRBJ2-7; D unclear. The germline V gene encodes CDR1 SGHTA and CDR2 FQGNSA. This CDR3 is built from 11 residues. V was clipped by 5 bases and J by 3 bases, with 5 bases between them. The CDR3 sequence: CASSISYEQYF. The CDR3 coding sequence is TGTGCCAGCAGCATTAGCTACGAGCAGTACTTC.

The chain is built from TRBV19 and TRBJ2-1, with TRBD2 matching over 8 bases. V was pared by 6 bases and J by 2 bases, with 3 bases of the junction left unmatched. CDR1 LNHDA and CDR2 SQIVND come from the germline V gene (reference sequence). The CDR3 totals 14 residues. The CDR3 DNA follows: TGTGCCAGTAGCGGGGGGGGAACCTACAATGAGCAGTTCTTC. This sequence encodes CASSGGGTYNEQFF.

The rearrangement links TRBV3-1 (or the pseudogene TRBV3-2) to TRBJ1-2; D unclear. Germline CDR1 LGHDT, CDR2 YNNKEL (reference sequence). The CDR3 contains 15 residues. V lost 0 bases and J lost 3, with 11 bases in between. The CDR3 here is CASSQDSTGYYGYTF. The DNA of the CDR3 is TGTGCCAGCAGCCAAGATTCGACGGGTTACTATGGCTACACCTTC.

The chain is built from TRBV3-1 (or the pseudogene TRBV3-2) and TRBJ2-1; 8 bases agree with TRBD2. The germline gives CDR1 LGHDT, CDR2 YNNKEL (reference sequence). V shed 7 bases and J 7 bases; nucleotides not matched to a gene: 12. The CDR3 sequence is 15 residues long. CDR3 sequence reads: CASTLAGGYLNEQFF. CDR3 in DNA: TGTGCCAGCACTCTGGCGGGAGGATATTTGAATGAGCAGTTCTTC.

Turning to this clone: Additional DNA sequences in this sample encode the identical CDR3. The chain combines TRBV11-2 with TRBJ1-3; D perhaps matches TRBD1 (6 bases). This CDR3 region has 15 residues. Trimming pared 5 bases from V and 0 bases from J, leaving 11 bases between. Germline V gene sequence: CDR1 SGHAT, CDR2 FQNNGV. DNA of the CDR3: TGTGCCAGCAGCCTAGGAGGGGGCTCTGGAAACACCATATATTTT. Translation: CASSLGGGSGNTIYF.

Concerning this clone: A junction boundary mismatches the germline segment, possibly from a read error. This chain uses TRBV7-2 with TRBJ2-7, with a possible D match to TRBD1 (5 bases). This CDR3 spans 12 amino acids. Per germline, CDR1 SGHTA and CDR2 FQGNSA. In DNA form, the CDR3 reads TGTGCCAGCAGCTCCACCCAGGGCCCCGGGCACTTC. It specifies CASSSTQGPGHF.

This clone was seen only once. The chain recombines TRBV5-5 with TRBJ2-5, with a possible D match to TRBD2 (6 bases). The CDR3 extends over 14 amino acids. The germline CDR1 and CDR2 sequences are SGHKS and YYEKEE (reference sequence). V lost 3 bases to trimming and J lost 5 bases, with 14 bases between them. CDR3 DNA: TGTGCCAGCAGCTCCCGGGGGAGGTCTGAGACCCAGTACTTC. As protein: CASSSRGRSETQYF.

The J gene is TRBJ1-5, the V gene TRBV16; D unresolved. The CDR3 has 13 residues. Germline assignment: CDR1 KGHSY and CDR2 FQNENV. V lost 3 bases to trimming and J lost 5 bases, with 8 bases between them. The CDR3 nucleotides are TGTGCCAGCAGCCACGGGAGCGATCAGCCCCAGCATTTT. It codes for CASSHGSDQPQHF.

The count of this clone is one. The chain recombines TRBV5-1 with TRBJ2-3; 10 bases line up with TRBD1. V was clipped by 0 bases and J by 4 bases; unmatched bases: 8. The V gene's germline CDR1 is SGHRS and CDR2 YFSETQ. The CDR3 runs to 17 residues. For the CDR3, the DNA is TGCGCCAGCAGCTTGGCTCCGGGACAGGGGACCGCAGATACGCAGTATTTT. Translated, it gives CASSLAPGQGTADTQYF.

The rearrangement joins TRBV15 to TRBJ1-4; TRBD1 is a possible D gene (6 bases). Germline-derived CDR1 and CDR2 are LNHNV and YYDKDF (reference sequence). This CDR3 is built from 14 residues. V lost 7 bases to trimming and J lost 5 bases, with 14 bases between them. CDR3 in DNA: TGTGCCACCAACGGGGGGCCGCCCAATGAAAAACTGTTTTTT. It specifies CATNGGPPNEKLFF.

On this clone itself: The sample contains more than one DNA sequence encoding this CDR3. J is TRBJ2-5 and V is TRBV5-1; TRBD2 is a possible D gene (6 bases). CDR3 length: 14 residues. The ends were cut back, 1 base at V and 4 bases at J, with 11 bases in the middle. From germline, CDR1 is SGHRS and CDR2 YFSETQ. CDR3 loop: CASSLKTGVETQYF. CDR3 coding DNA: TGCGCCAGCAGCTTGAAGACGGGAGTAGAGACCCAGTACTTC.

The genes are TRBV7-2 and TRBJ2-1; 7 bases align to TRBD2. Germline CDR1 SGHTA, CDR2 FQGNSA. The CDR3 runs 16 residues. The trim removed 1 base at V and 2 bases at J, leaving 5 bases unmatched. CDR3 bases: TGTGCCAGCAGCTTAGGGGCGGGAGTACCCTACAATGAGCAGTTCTTC. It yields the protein CASSLGAGVPYNEQFF.

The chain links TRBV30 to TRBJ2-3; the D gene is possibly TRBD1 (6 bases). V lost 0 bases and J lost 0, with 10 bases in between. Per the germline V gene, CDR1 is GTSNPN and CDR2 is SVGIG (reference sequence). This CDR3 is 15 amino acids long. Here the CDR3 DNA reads TGTGCCTGGAGTGTTGGGGGCAGTAGCACAGATACGCAGTATTTT. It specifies CAWSVGGSSTDTQYF.

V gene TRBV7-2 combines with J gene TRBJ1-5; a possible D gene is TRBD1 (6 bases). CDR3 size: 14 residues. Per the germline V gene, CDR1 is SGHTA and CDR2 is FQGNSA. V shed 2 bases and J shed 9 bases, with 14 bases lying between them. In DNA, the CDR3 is TGTGCCAGCAGCTTAAAGGGAGGGGGATGGCCCCAGCATTTT. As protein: CASSLKGGGWPQHF.

The CDR3 is CASSQQGEAGEQYF. The CDR3 nucleotides read TGTGCCAGCAGCCAGCAGGGTGAAGCGGGGGAGCAGTACTTC. The chain joins TRBV7-2 to TRBJ2-7; 7 positions match TRBD2. The V segment lost 5 bases and the J segment 7 bases; nucleotides outside the gene matches: 11. The CDR3 loop spans 14 amino acids. Germline V gene data show CDR1 as SGHTA and CDR2 as FQGNSA.

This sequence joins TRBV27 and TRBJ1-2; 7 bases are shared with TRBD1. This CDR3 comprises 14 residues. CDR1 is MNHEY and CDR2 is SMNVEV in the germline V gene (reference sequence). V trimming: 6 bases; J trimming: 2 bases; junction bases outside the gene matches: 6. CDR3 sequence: CASSDQGDNYGYTF. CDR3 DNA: TGTGCCAGCAGCGATCAGGGGGACAACTATGGCTACACCTTC.